This TCR beta chain was captured by sequencing in a study of cytomegalovirus exposure and HLA in healthy donors. Study in general: In an early release, HLA-typed donors contributed tens of millions of unique TCR sequences.

The PCR used 60 Vbeta and 13 Jbeta primers. Sequencing was performed with immunoSEQ multiplex PCR; in TCRdb, only in-frame clones are kept and a portion is missing. Found here are 150,000 to 200,000 clones, over 70% of them singletons; the top ten hold roughly 3%. The germline V gene encodes CDR1 MDHEN and CDR2 SYDVKM. This CDR3 is 17 amino acids long. Unmatched junction bases numbered 13, after V lost 6 bases and J lost 4 bases. Sequences were obtained from PBMCs. The chain employs TRBV28 and TRBJ2-2, with 8 bases matching TRBD1. This TCR came from a woman aged 45-65 years in good health and CMV-seropositive. The CDR3, as DNA: TGTGCCAGCAGCTCCGCCACAGGGGGAGTAGGCACCGGGGAGCTGTTTTTT. It yields the protein CASSSATGGVGTGELFF.